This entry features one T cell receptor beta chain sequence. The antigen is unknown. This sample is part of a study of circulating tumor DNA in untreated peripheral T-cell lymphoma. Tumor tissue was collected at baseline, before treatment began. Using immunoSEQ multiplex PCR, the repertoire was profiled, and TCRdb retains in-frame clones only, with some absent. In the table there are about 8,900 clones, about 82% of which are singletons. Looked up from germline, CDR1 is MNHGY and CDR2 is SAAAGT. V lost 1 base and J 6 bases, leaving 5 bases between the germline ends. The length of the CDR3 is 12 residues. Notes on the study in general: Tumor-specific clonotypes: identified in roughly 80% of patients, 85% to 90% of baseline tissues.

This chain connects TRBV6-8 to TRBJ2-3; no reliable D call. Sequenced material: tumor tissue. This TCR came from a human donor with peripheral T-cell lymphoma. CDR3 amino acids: CASSYFGDTQYF. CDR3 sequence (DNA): TGTGCCAGCAGTTACTTCGGGGATACGCAGTATTTT.